Listed here are 27 T cell receptor beta chains from one sample, sequenced in a study of cytomegalovirus exposure and HLA in healthy donors. Both 60 Vbeta primers and 13 Jbeta primers went into the PCR. Using immunoSEQ multiplex PCR, the repertoire was profiled, and TCRdb retains in-frame clones only, with some absent. The table records 100,000 or so clones, around 80% of them present only once. Input material: PBMCs. The source of these receptors is a man aged 35-49 years in good health and CMV-seropositive.

The rearrangement joins TRBV6-5 to TRBJ1-3, with 9 bases lining up with TRBD1. V lost 6 bases, J lost 8 bases, and 11 bases stayed unmatched. Germline CDR1 reads MNHEY; CDR2 reads SVGAGI. There are 15 residues in the CDR3. The CDR3 here is CASSLGQGTVYTIYF. CDR3 DNA: TGTGCCAGCAGCCTCGGACAGGGGACCGTATACACCATATATTTT.

This clone was observed a handful of times. The chain couples TRBV7-2 to TRBJ2-1; possible D gene TRBD2, 6 bases. The V gene lost 3 bases and the J gene lost 2 bases, with 11 bases spanning the gap. The CDR3 sequence is 15 residues long. CDR1 and CDR2 from the germline V gene are SGHTA and FQGNSA. The CDR3 region is CASSFSGRPYNEQFF. For the CDR3, the DNA is TGTGCCAGCAGCTTCTCAGGGAGGCCCTACAATGAGCAGTTCTTC.

The chain links TRBV11-2 to TRBJ2-2; possible D gene TRBD2, 6 bases. The germline V gene encodes CDR1 SGHAT and CDR2 FQNNGV. Trimming stripped 4 bases from V and 7 bases from J, with 16 bases between. The CDR3 runs 15 residues. The chain's CDR3 is CASSSPRRAGGELFF. CDR3 bases: TGTGCCAGCAGCTCGCCCCGGAGGGCCGGCGGGGAGCTGTTTTTT. The complete variable domain, with remaining parts taken from reference TRBV11-2 and TRBJ2-2, reads EAGVAQSPRYKIIEKRQSVAFWCNPISGHATLYWYQQILGQGPKLLIQFQNNGVVDDSQLPKDRFSAERLKGVDSTLKIQPAKLEDSAVYLCASSSPRRAGGELFFGEGSRLTVL.

The chain recombines TRBV7-9 with TRBJ2-2; 12 bases map to TRBD1. The CDR3 is made up of 16 amino acids. V lost 5 bases to trimming and J lost 7 bases; unmatched junction nucleotides: 8. Germline-derived CDR1 and CDR2 are SEHNR and FQNEAQ (reference sequence). The CDR3 loop reads CASSQTGTGGFGELFF. The DNA for the CDR3 is TGTGCCAGCAGCCAAACCGGGACAGGGGGCTTCGGGGAGCTGTTTTTT.

Only a few counts were recorded for this clone. The chain couples TRBV27 to TRBJ1-1; D may be TRBD1 (5 bases). The V and J ends lost 4 bases and 4 bases respectively, with 7 bases between them. The CDR3 has 12 residues. CDR1 is MNHEY, CDR2 SMNVEV, per germline (reference sequence). The CDR3 loop is CASSWGGTEAFF. The CDR3 bases are TGTGCCAGCAGTTGGGGGGGCACTGAAGCTTTCTTT.

DNA for the CDR3: TGTGCCAGCAGGGCTGGGAGGACTGAAGCTTTCTTT. The encoded protein is CASRAGRTEAFF. The chain has TRBV2 and TRBJ1-1; no reliable D call. This CDR3 has 12 amino acids. V was pared by 6 bases and J by 5 bases, with 10 bases between. The germline V gene encodes CDR1 SNHLY and CDR2 FYNNEI. The entire variable domain, with the rest obtained from reference TRBV2 and TRBJ1-1, is as follows: EPEVTQTPSHQVTQMGQEVILRCVPISNHLYFYWYRQILGQKVEFLVSFYNNEISEKSEIFDDQFSVERPDGSNFTLKIRSTKLEDSAMYFCASRAGRTEAFFGQGTRLTVV.

The V gene is TRBV29-1, the J gene TRBJ2-5, with unresolved D. The CDR3 has 15 amino acids. V was clipped by 2 bases and J by 1 base, with 14 bases between them. CDR1 and CDR2 from the germline V gene are SQVTM and ANQGSEA. The CDR3 protein is CSVERARLPQETQYF. DNA for the CDR3: TGCAGCGTTGAACGAGCGCGCCTACCCCAAGAGACCCAGTACTTC.

The rearrangement uses TRBV18 and TRBJ1-2, with 7 bases aligning to TRBD1. This CDR3 contains 15 residues. Trimming removed 5 bases from V and 2 bases from J; junction bases left unmatched: 8. Germline loops: CDR1 KGHSH, CDR2 LQKENI. CDR3 sequence: CASSSDRVLNYGYTF. The CDR3 DNA reads TGTGCCAGCTCATCAGACAGGGTACTCAACTATGGCTACACCTTC.

This clone showed up just once. The chain employs TRBV30 and TRBJ1-1; 10 bases fit TRBD1. CDR3 length equals 15 residues. V trimming: 5 bases; J trimming: 3 bases; junction bases outside the gene matches: 9. Germline values: CDR1 GTSNPN, CDR2 SVGIG (reference sequence). CDR3 region: CAWDRGQSGDTEAFF. For the CDR3, the DNA is TGTGCCTGGGACAGGGGGCAATCGGGGGACACTGAAGCTTTCTTT.

This chain connects TRBV28 to TRBJ1-3; D possibly corresponds to TRBD1 (6 bases). Germline values: CDR1 MDHEN, CDR2 SYDVKM. Trimming took off 3 bases at V and 0 bases at J, with 6 bases between the two ends. The CDR3 is 14 amino acids. The CDR3 nucleotides read TGTGCCAGCAGTTTGACAGGCTCTGGAAACACCATATATTTT. Protein product: CASSLTGSGNTIYF.

V and J are TRBV28 and TRBJ2-5; 9 nucleotides line up with TRBD1. Trimming at V came to 4 bases and at J to 11 bases, leaving 14 bases not matched to a gene. CDR1 MDHEN and CDR2 SYDVKM come from the germline V gene. The CDR3 runs 15 residues. In DNA, the CDR3 is TGTGCCAGCAGTTCACCGGGACAGGGAAGAGGGGAGCAGTACTTC. This codes for CASSSPGQGRGEQYF.

Turning to this clone: Germline is not matched at one junction end, which may reflect a read error. The rearrangement links TRBV7-9 to TRBJ1-5; 8 nucleotides match TRBD1. CDR1 is SEHNR, CDR2 FQNEAQ, per germline (reference sequence). The CDR3 extends over 17 amino acids. In DNA, the CDR3 is TGTTCCAGCAGCTTTGGACAGGGCAGGGACAGCAATCAGCCCCAGCATTTT. Encoded protein: CSSSFGQGRDSNQPQHF.

V usage is TRBV27 and J usage is TRBJ2-1; 7 nucleotides match TRBD2. The V segment lost 6 bases and the J segment 3 bases; nucleotides outside the gene matches: 14. Germline CDR1 and CDR2: MNHEY and SMNVEV (reference sequence). The CDR3 runs 17 residues. Here the CDR3 DNA reads TGTGCCAGCAGGGGGGGGACGGGTCCTAGCCGCTACAATGAGCAGTTCTTC. It encodes CASRGGTGPSRYNEQFF.

The rearrangement joins TRBV10-3 to TRBJ1-1, with D unclear. The CDR3 contains 14 residues. The ends were cut back, 3 bases at V and 0 bases at J, with 8 bases in the middle. CDR1 is ENHRY and CDR2 is SYGVKD in the germline V gene. CDR3 in amino acids: CAISDTIVNTEAFF. The CDR3 DNA sequence: TGTGCCATCAGTGACACCATAGTGAACACTGAAGCTTTCTTT.

In its sample, this clone was seen once. J is TRBJ2-1 and V is TRBV5-1; D perhaps matches TRBD1 (6 bases). Germline CDR1 reads SGHRS; CDR2 reads YFSETQ. V was clipped by 0 bases and J by 4 bases, with 8 bases between them. The CDR3 is made up of 14 amino acids. The CDR3 is CASSLVGAYNEQFF. Here the CDR3 DNA reads TGCGCCAGCAGCTTGGTGGGGGCTTACAATGAGCAGTTCTTC.

The chain joins TRBV4-3 to TRBJ2-1; perhaps TRBD2 as D (6 bases). V lost 0 bases to trimming and J lost 2 bases, with 11 bases between them. Germline CDR1 reads LGHNA; CDR2 reads YSLEER. The CDR3 loop spans 16 amino acids. The CDR3 reads CASSQDGAGPYNEQFF. CDR3 coding DNA: TGCGCCAGCAGCCAAGATGGGGCGGGACCCTACAATGAGCAGTTCTTC.

This clone was detected only once. The J gene is TRBJ2-2, the V gene TRBV30; D not certain. Germline V gene lookup returns CDR1 GTSNPN and CDR2 SVGIG (reference sequence). This CDR3 has 15 residues. Trimming shortened V by 1 base and J by 0 bases, and 9 bases separated the two germline ends. CDR3 loop: CAWSGVAANTGELFF. CDR3 nucleotide sequence: TGTGCCTGGAGTGGAGTAGCTGCGAACACCGGGGAGCTGTTTTTT.

On this clone: One end of the junction varies from germline; a read error may be responsible. V gene TRBV5-1 combines with J gene TRBJ2-7, with 7 bases lining up with TRBD1. Germline values: CDR1 SGHRS, CDR2 YFSETQ. The CDR3 runs to 13 residues. CDR3: CARSFQGENEQYF. In DNA, the CDR3 is TGCGCCAGGAGCTTCCAGGGGGAAAACGAGCAGTACTTC.

The CDR3 coding sequence is TGTGCCAGCAGCTTTGTTATTGCCGGGGAGCTGTTTTTT. It yields the protein CASSFVIAGELFF. The chain couples TRBV2 to TRBJ2-2; no clear D. The CDR3 loop spans 13 amino acids. V was cut by 6 bases and J by 6 bases, with 11 bases left in between. Germline CDR1 and CDR2: SNHLY and FYNNEI.

This chain links TRBV18 with TRBJ1-2, with D possibly matching TRBD1 (6 bases). This CDR3 spans 13 amino acids. Trimming removed 6 bases at V and 6 bases at J, with 14 bases between. CDR1 KGHSH and CDR2 LQKENI come from the germline V gene. The CDR3 reads CASSTTGFDGYTF. In DNA form, the CDR3 reads TGTGCCAGCTCCACAACAGGGTTTGATGGCTACACCTTC.

This clone was counted a few times. The rearrangement uses TRBV7-8 and TRBJ1-1, with no clear D. This CDR3 is 13 amino acids long. V was trimmed by 1 base and J by 5 bases, leaving 8 bases between them. Germline CDR1 is SGHVS and CDR2 is FQNEAQ. The DNA for the CDR3 is TGTGCCAGCAGCTTAGGGGCCCCAACTGAAGCTTTCTTT. Translating it yields CASSLGAPTEAFF.

This chain uses TRBV7-2 with TRBJ2-7; 10 bases line up with TRBD2. CDR1 and CDR2 from the germline V gene are SGHTA and FQGNSA. The CDR3 has 15 amino acids. V was clipped by 5 bases and J by 2 bases; unmatched bases: 6. The CDR3 DNA reads TGTGCCAGCAGCGGGGAGCGGGAGGGCCCCTACGAGCAGTACTTC. Translated: CASSGEREGPYEQYF.

The chain uses TRBV30 and TRBJ2-7, with TRBD2 identical over 7 bases. The trim removed 0 bases at V and 2 bases at J, leaving 7 bases unmatched. Germline CDR1 is GTSNPN and CDR2 is SVGIG (reference sequence). This CDR3 is 15 amino acids long. CDR3 sequence: CAWSVEPGRAYEQYF. In DNA form, the CDR3 reads TGTGCCTGGAGTGTAGAGCCGGGGAGGGCCTACGAGCAGTACTTC. Supplemented by reference TRBV30 and TRBJ2-7, the full variable domain reads SQTIHQWPATLVQPVGSPLSLECTVEGTSNPNLYWYRQAAGRGLQLLFYSVGIGQISSEVPQNLSASRPQDRQFILSSKKLLLSDSGFYLCAWSVEPGRAYEQYFGPGTRLTVT.

The V call is TRBV5-8, the J call TRBJ1-2, with a tentative D call TRBD1 (5 bases). Germline assignment: CDR1 SGHTS and CDR2 YDEGEE. V dropped 2 bases and J dropped 4 bases, with 15 bases sitting between them. This CDR3 is built from 15 residues. In nucleotides, the CDR3 is TGTGCCAGCAGCTTCTGGGCAGGGTCCGGCTATGGCTACACCTTC. This codes for CASSFWAGSGYGYTF.

V and J are TRBV11-2 and TRBJ2-7, with 10 positions matching TRBD2. Germline V gene sequence: CDR1 SGHAT, CDR2 FQNNGV. The junction had 7 bases not matched to a gene; V was cut back by 2 bases and J by 3 bases. The CDR3 has 16 residues. The DNA for the CDR3 is TGTGCCAGCAGCTTACAAGGGACTAGCGCCGACTACGAGCAGTACTTC. As protein: CASSLQGTSADYEQYF.

This clone has a handful of counts. The rearrangement links TRBV11-1 to TRBJ2-7; tentative D call: TRBD2 (6 bases). The CDR3 consists of 14 residues. The V and J ends lost 5 bases and 2 bases respectively, with 13 bases between them. Germline V gene lookup returns CDR1 SGHAT and CDR2 FQDESV (reference sequence). CDR3 nucleotides: TGTGCCAGCAGCGGCGGGACGGCCACCTACGAGCAGTACTTC. Translation gives CASSGGTATYEQYF.

This chain joins TRBV2 and TRBJ2-7; D is ambiguous. The CDR3 runs 14 residues. The V gene's germline CDR1 is SNHLY and CDR2 FYNNEI. The V and J ends lost 0 bases and 6 bases respectively, with 12 bases between them. The CDR3 nucleotides read TGTGCCAGCAGTGAAGCGGAGCACCTAGGCGAGCAGTACTTC. Protein product: CASSEAEHLGEQYF.